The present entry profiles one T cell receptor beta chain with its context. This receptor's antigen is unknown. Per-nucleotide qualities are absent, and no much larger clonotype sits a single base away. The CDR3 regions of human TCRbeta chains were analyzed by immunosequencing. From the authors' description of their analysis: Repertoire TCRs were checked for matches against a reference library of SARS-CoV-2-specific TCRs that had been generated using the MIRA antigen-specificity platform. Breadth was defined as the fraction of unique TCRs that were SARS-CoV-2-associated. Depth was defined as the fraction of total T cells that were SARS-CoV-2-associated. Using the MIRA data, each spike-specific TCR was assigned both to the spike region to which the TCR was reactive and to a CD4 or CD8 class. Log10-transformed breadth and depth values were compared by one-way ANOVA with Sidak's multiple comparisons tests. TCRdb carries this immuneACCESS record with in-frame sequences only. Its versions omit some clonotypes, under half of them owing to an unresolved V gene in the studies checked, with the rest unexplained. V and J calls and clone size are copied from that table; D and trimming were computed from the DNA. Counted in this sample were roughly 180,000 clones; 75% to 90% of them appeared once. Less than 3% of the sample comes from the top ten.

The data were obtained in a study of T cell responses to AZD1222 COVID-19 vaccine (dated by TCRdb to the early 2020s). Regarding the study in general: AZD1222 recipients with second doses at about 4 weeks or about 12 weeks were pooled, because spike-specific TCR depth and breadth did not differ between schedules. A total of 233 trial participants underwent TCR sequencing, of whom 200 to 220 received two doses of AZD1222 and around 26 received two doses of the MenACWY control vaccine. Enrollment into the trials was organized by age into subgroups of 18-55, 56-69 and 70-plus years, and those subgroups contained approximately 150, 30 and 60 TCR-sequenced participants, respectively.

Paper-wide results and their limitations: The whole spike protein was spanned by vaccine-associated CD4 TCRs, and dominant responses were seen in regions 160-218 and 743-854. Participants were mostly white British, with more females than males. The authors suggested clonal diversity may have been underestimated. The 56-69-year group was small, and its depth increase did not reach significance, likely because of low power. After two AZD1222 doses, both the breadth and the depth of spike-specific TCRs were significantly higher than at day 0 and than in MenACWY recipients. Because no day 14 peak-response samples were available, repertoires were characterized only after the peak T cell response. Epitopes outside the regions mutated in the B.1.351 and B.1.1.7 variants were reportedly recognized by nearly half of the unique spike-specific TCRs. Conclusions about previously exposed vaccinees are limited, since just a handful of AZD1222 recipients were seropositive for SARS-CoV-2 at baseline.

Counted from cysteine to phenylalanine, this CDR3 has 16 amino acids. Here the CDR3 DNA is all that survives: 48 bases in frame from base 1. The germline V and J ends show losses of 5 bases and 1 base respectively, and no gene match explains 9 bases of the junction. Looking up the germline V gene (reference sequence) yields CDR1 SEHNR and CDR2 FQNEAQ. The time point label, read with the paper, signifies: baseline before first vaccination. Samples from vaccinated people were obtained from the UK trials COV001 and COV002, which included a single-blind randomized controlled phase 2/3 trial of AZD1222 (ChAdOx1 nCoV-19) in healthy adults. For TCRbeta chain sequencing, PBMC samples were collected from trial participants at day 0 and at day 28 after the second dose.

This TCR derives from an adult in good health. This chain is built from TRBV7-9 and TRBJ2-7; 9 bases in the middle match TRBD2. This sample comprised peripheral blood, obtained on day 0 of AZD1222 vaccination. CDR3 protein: CASSRGVSGSSYEQYF. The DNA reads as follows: TGTGCCAGCAGCCGGGGGGTTAGCGGGAGTTCCTACGAGCAGTACTTC.